This T cell receptor beta chain was recovered during a study of blood T cell repertoires in COVID-19. For the study at large: The samples span acute and convalescent COVID-19 from the United States, Italy and Spain. PBMCs, B-cell-depleted T cells, or T cells provided the cDNA or gDNA that made up the material.

This clone was counted a single time. Produced via immunoSEQ multiplex PCR; TCRdb's table is partial and in-frame only. The sample lists under 300,000 clones, nearly 90% occurring once. The germline V gene encodes CDR1 DFQATT and CDR2 SNEGSKA (reference sequence). Trimming removed 3 bases from V and 3 bases from J; junction bases left unmatched: 3. The CDR3 sequence is 14 residues long. The clonotype comes from an older woman who had recovered from COVID-19. The J gene is TRBJ2-5, the V gene TRBV20-1; the match to TRBD2 covers 11 bases. The specimen was PBMCs or T cells enriched from blood (not recorded which). CDR3 sequence (DNA): TGCAGTGCTAGTCGACTAGCGGGGAAAGAGACCCAGTACTTC. Protein product: CSASRLAGKETQYF.